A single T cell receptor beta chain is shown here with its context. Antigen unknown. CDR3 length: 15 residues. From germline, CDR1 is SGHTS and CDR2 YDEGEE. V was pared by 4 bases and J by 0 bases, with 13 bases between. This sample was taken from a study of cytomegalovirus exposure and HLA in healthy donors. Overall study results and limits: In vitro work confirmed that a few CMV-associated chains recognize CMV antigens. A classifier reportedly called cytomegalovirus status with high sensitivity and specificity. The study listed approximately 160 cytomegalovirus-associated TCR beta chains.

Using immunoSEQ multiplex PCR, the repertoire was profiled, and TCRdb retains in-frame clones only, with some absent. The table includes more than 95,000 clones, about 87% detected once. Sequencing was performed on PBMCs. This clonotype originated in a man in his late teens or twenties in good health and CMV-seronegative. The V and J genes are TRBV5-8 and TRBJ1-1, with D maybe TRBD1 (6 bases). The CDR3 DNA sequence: TGTGCCAGCAGCGTAAAGGGGGTTTTGAACACTGAAGCTTTCTTT. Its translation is CASSVKGVLNTEAFF.